Listed below are T cell receptor beta chains from one sample, sequenced in a study of technical replicates of blood from several donors. Measured with immunoSEQ multiplex PCR; TCRdb has only the in-frame clones, and not every one. The table lists approximately 85,000 clones, around 94% of them singletons. The sample taken for sequencing was T cells isolated from PBMCs. The receptors stem from a human donor in good health. Both conserved end residues are part of each CDR3. Each record gives: clone size, D gene, V gene, J gene, CDR3 protein, CDR3 DNA. D genes are given only for firm matches. Clone size appears in some rows only: once, few, many, or a class for an expanded clone.

-,TRBD1,TRBV6-1,TRBJ1-1,CASSGHRGLNTEAFF,TGTGCCAGCAGTGGACACAGGGGCCTGAACACTGAAGCTTTCTTT
-,-,TRBV11-3,TRBJ1-2,CASSLDLLGYTF,TGTGCCAGCAGCTTAGATTTGTTAGGCTACACCTTC
-,TRBD1,TRBV7-8,TRBJ1-5,CASSLVKRQGLNQPQHF,TGTGCCAGCAGCTTAGTCAAAAGACAGGGCCTCAATCAGCCCCAGCATTTT
-,-,TRBV30,TRBJ2-7,CAWSVGAGSGEQYF,TGTGCCTGGAGTGTGGGGGCAGGCTCTGGCGAGCAGTACTTC
-,-,TRBV6-5,TRBJ2-1,CASRLLVSSYNEQFF,TGTGCCAGCAGACTCCTAGTCAGCTCCTACAATGAGCAGTTCTTC
-,TRBD2,TRBV27,TRBJ2-2,CASKGLAGGYDTGELFF,TGTGCCAGCAAGGGACTAGCGGGAGGATACGACACCGGGGAGCTGTTTTTT
-,TRBD2,TRBV7-7,TRBJ2-7,CASSPYSLAGAERSYEQYF,TGTGCCAGCAGCCCTTATAGCCTAGCGGGAGCCGAGAGGTCCTACGAGCAGTACTTC
-,TRBD1,TRBV6-5,TRBJ1-5,CASSLQGGYQPQHF,TGTGCCAGCAGTTTACAGGGGGGGTATCAGCCCCAGCATTTT
-,-,TRBV10-3,TRBJ1-5,CAISWGGGNQPQHF,TGTGCCATCAGCTGGGGGGGCGGCAATCAGCCCCAGCATTTT
-,TRBD1,TRBV6-1,TRBJ1-5,CASSTGVGLNQPQHF,TGTGCCAGCAGCACAGGGGTCGGGTTGAATCAGCCCCAGCATTTT
-,-,TRBV7-9,TRBJ1-4,CASSLGLATNEKLFF,TGTGCCAGCAGCTTAGGACTGGCAACTAATGAAAAACTGTTTTTT
once,-,TRBV10-3,TRBJ1-1,CAISEGGRPEAFF,TGTGCCATCAGTGAGGGAGGACGGCCAGAAGCTTTCTTT
many,TRBD1,TRBV6-6,TRBJ1-5,CASRSGQTNQPQHF,TGTGCCAGCAGATCGGGACAGACCAATCAGCCCCAGCATTTT
-,TRBD1,TRBV7-3,TRBJ1-2,CASSGSGTGIANYGYTF,TGTGCCAGCAGCGGTTCGGGGACAGGCATAGCTAACTATGGCTACACCTTC
-,TRBD1,TRBV10-2,TRBJ1-1,CATRQGSEAFF,TGCGCCACTCGACAGGGATCAGAAGCTTTCTTT
once,-,TRBV2,TRBJ1-6,CASTTASSYNSPLHF,TGTGCCAGCACAACAGCAAGCTCCTATAATTCACCCCTCCACTTT
-,-,TRBV27,TRBJ1-1,CASSLQGNTEAFF,TGTGCCAGCAGTTTACAGGGTAACACTGAAGCTTTCTTT
-,-,TRBV19,TRBJ1-5,CASSDNNGNQPQHF,TGTGCCAGTAGTGACAATAATGGCAATCAGCCCCAGCATTTT
-,TRBD1,TRBV10-3,TRBJ2-7,CAISERDSLQFEQYF,TGTGCCATCAGTGAGAGGGACAGCTTACAATTCGAGCAGTACTTC
few,-,TRBV20-1,TRBJ1-1,CSALLNTEAFF,TGCAGTGCCCTCTTGAACACTGAAGCTTTCTTT
-,-,TRBV7-8,TRBJ1-1,CASSPRADPGDTEAFF,TGTGCCAGCAGCCCCAGAGCCGACCCGGGGGACACTGAAGCTTTCTTT
-,TRBD1,TRBV15,TRBJ2-7,CATSRERQGTYEQYF,TGTGCCACCAGCAGAGAGAGACAGGGAACCTACGAGCAGTACTTC
-,TRBD1,TRBV2,TRBJ1-5,CASSDRGDQPQHF,TGTGCCAGCAGTGACAGGGGGGATCAGCCCCAGCATTTT
-,-,TRBV7-6,TRBJ2-3,CASSTSGPTDTQYF,TGTGCCAGCAGTACAAGCGGACCTACAGATACGCAGTATTTT